This T cell receptor beta chain is drawn from a study of T cells in Graves' hyperthyroidism and ophthalmopathy. Overall study: Peripheral blood was secured at the point of initial diagnosis, before any treatment.

Findings of the study overall: Model output signaled ophthalmopathy a median 6.5 months ahead of onset.

In the case of this clonotype: As yet, its antigen is unknown.

TCR beta CDR3 regions were amplified from RNA. A set of HTBI primers served as the primers for a first-round RT-PCR of the TCR CDR3. TCRdb re-called the multiplex PCR reads through MiXCR, storing one row per CDR3 protein. The sample holds roughly 800,000 distinct CDR3 sequences, over 35% seen once. Trimming stripped 2 bases from V and 5 bases from J, with 18 bases between. This CDR3 comprises 16 residues. CDR1 is MNHEY and CDR2 is SVGAGI in the germline V gene. The hyperthyroidism was newly diagnosed and had lasted under 2 months; the patients were aged 18 to 65. Clinical symptoms, serum thyroxine and TRAb, thyroid ultrasound and orbital computed tomography were used for the diagnoses.

The sample comprised blood. The sequence was obtained from a man between 18 and 35 years old with Graves' hyperthyroidism. J is TRBJ2-5 and V is TRBV6-5; D is unresolved. The CDR3 sequence is CASSYVDPGGEETQYF. CDR3 DNA: TGTGCCAGCAGTTACGTCGACCCTGGCGGAGAGGAGACCCAGTACTTC.